This TCR beta chain was captured by sequencing in a study of cytomegalovirus exposure and HLA in healthy donors. V lost 0 bases and J lost 4; bases outside the gene matches: 3. Germline loops: CDR1 KGHSH, CDR2 LQKENI. This CDR3 is 15 amino acids long. This clone was seen a handful of times. PCR involved 60 Vbeta and 13 Jbeta primers. Repertoires were generated with immunoSEQ multiplex PCR, while TCRdb's copy carries only in-frame clones and drops some. The repertoire holds 100,000 to 150,000 clones, with 70% to 80% as singletons. The rearrangement links TRBV18 to TRBJ2-7; TRBD1 matches at 10 bases. The receptor's source is a female donor in good health and CMV-seronegative. The sample was PBMCs. The CDR3 DNA reads as TGTGCCAGCTCACCACCGGGACAGGGGTGGTACGAGCAGTACTTC. This codes for CASSPPGQGWYEQYF. Filled out from reference TRBV18 and TRBJ2-7, the complete variable domain reads NAGVMQNPRHLVRRRGQEARLRCSPMKGHSHVYWYRQLPEEGLKFMVYLQKENIIDESGMPKERFSAEFPKEGPSILRIQQVVRGDSAAYFCASSPPGQGWYEQYFGPGTRLTVT.